This is a list of T cell receptor beta chains from one sample in a study of beta chain features in type 1 diabetes. Measured with immunoSEQ multiplex PCR; TCRdb has only the in-frame clones, and not every one. The table includes 900,000 or so clones, roughly 16% detected once. Sequencing was performed on naive CD4+ T cells from blood. Receptor source: a woman between 18 and 30 years old in good health. Both conserved end residues are part of each CDR3. A D gene is named only where the DNA matches it firmly. Size tells how often a clone was seen (once, few, many) or the class of an expanded clone, and some rows leave it out.

v_gene	d_gene	j_gene	abundance	CDR3aa	CDR3nt
TRBV7-2	.	TRBJ2-5	few	CASSLVREETQYF	TGTGCCAGCAGCTTAGTACGCGAAGAGACCCAGTACTTC
TRBV28	.	TRBJ2-3	few	CASITGSADTQYF	TGTGCCAGCATTACAGGGAGTGCAGATACGCAGTATTTT
TRBV14	.	TRBJ2-1	few	CASSQDPGSYNEQFF	TGTGCCAGCAGCCAAGACCCTGGATCTTACAATGAGCAGTTCTTC
TRBV7-9	TRBD2	TRBJ2-1	.	CASSFRGSGSRSNEQFF	TGTGCCAGCAGCTTTCGGGGGAGCGGGAGTCGGAGCAATGAGCAGTTCTTC
TRBV7-9	.	TRBJ2-1	.	CASTLNRYNEQFF	TGTGCCAGCACCCTCAATAGGTACAATGAGCAGTTCTTC
TRBV6-5	TRBD2	TRBJ2-5	few	CASSSTSAPTPQYF	TGTGCCAGCAGCTCGACTAGCGCCCCGACCCCCCAGTACTTC
TRBV10-3	.	TRBJ2-7	few	CAISDIDAYLYEQYF	TGTGCCATCAGTGATATAGATGCCTACCTCTACGAGCAGTACTTC
TRBV7-2	.	TRBJ2-5	.	CASSLVVAPETQYF	TGTGCCAGCAGCTTAGTGGTGGCTCCCGAGACCCAGTACTTC
TRBV28	.	TRBJ2-7	few	CASSRPGQAFSEQYF	TGTGCCAGCAGTAGACCGGGACAAGCTTTCTCCGAGCAGTACTTC
TRBV5-4	.	TRBJ2-1	few	CASSLDAGVYNEQFF	TGTGCCAGCAGCTTAGACGCGGGCGTCTACAATGAGCAGTTCTTC
TRBV7-9	.	TRBJ2-3	.	CASSLDGLLFEGQYF	TGTGCCAGCAGCTTAGACGGCCTCCTCTTTGAGGGGCAGTATTTT
TRBV5-1	TRBD1	TRBJ1-1	.	CASSLAAGGNTEAFF	TGCGCCAGCAGCTTGGCGGCAGGGGGTAACACTGAAGCTTTCTTT
TRBV4-3	.	TRBJ2-3	.	CASSQDWGGPLNTQYF	TGCGCCAGCAGCCAAGACTGGGGGGGCCCCCTAAATACGCAGTATTTT
TRBV18	.	TRBJ2-4	few	CASSPPGRTERNIQYF	TGTGCCAGCTCACCACCGGGACGGACCGAGAGGAACATTCAGTACTTC
TRBV7-9	TRBD1	TRBJ2-1	.	CASSVGQVYNEQFF	TGTGCCAGCAGCGTCGGACAGGTCTACAATGAGCAGTTCTTC
TRBV7-2	TRBD2	TRBJ2-1	once	CASSFLAGGPGEQFF	TGTGCCAGCAGCTTTCTAGCGGGAGGGCCGGGTGAGCAGTTCTTC
TRBV4-3	.	TRBJ2-5	few	CASSQDQNRETQYF	TGCGCCAGCAGCCAAGATCAAAACCGGGAGACCCAGTACTTC
TRBV7-2	TRBD2	TRBJ2-7	.	CASSLLAGGEQYF	TGTGCCAGCAGCTTACTAGCGGGAGGCGAGCAGTACTTC
TRBV27	.	TRBJ2-1	.	CASSLSGFTAKFF	TGTGCCAGCAGTTTATCGGGGTTCACAGCCAAGTTCTTC
TRBV28	TRBD2	TRBJ2-1	.	CASSLWLAGGDEQFF	TGTGCCAGCAGTTTATGGCTAGCGGGAGGCGATGAGCAGTTCTTC
TRBV6-5	.	TRBJ2-1	.	CASSQYSGSYNEQFF	TGTGCCAGCAGCCAATATAGCGGCTCCTACAATGAGCAGTTCTTC
TRBV5-1	TRBD2	TRBJ2-7	.	CASSPIGLAGGRFGEQYF	TGCGCCAGCAGCCCTATAGGACTAGCGGGAGGAAGGTTTGGCGAGCAGTACTTC
TRBV5-1	TRBD2	TRBJ2-3	.	CASSSGLAADTQYF	TGCGCCAGCAGCTCCGGACTAGCCGCAGATACGCAGTATTTT
TRBV28	TRBD1	TRBJ2-7	few	CASRGLGTGLWYEQYF	TGTGCCAGCAGGGGGCTGGGGACAGGTCTCTGGTACGAGCAGTACTTC
TRBV6-6	.	TRBJ1-2	.	CASSYPERTNYTF	TGTGCCAGCAGTTACCCAGAACGGACGAACTACACCTTC
TRBV7-2	.	TRBJ2-7	.	CASSKRGRALPTYEQYF	TGTGCCAGCAGCAAAAGGGGGAGGGCACTCCCGACCTACGAGCAGTACTTC
TRBV5-1	TRBD2	TRBJ2-1	.	CASSSTSGRDYNEQFF	TGCGCCAGCAGCTCCACTAGCGGGAGAGACTACAATGAGCAGTTCTTC
TRBV7-2	.	TRBJ1-5	.	CASSYRHGDNQPQHF	TGTGCCAGCAGCTACCGCCACGGGGACAATCAGCCCCAGCATTTT
TRBV5-1	.	TRBJ2-2	few	CASSYYTGELFF	TGCGCCAGCAGCTATTACACCGGGGAGCTGTTTTTT
TRBV5-4	.	TRBJ1-2	few	CASSSTREGWGGYTF	TGTGCCAGCAGCTCAACGAGGGAGGGTTGGGGTGGCTACACCTTC
TRBV2	.	TRBJ2-1	few	CASSKMTDNEQFF	TGTGCCAGCAGTAAAATGACAGACAATGAGCAGTTCTTC
TRBV18	.	TRBJ2-1	.	CASSPRRDLAGVGQFF	TGTGCCAGCTCACCAAGACGGGATCTCGCTGGAGTGGGGCAGTTCTTC
TRBV9	TRBD2	TRBJ2-5	.	CASSLTSGRGETQYF	TGTGCCAGCAGCTTGACTAGCGGGAGAGGAGAGACCCAGTACTTC
TRBV7-9	.	TRBJ2-7	.	CASSLYPPLRRTYEQYF	TGTGCCAGCAGCTTATATCCCCCCCTAAGGCGCACCTACGAGCAGTACTTC
TRBV5-1	TRBD1	TRBJ2-3	.	CASSIGTGGRRGTDTQYF	TGCGCCAGCAGCATCGGGACAGGGGGACGGCGTGGCACAGATACGCAGTATTTT
TRBV28	TRBD1	TRBJ2-1	.	CASNLAGTGLNEQFF	TGTGCCAGCAATTTAGCCGGGACAGGGTTGAATGAGCAGTTCTTC
TRBV7-8	.	TRBJ1-5	.	CASSLVDGQPQHF	TGTGCCAGCAGCTTAGTGGATGGCCAGCCCCAGCATTTT
TRBV29-1	.	TRBJ2-3	.	CSASRGLGDTQYF	TGCAGCGCAAGCCGGGGGTTAGGTGATACGCAGTATTTT
TRBV11-1	.	TRBJ2-6	few	CASSELSGANVLTF	TGTGCCAGCTCGGAGCTCTCTGGGGCCAACGTCCTGACTTTC
TRBV7-9	TRBD1	TRBJ1-2	.	CASSDDGQGAWYGYTF	TGTGCCAGCAGCGATGACGGACAGGGGGCCTGGTATGGCTACACCTTC
TRBV6-5	.	TRBJ1-1	.	CASSYGTNTEAFF	TGTGCCAGCAGTTACGGGACGAACACTGAAGCTTTCTTT
TRBV6-6	.	TRBJ2-7	.	CASSYYEQYF	TGTGCCAGCAGCTACTACGAGCAGTACTTC
TRBV29-1	.	TRBJ2-2	.	CSATTSGELFF	TGCAGCGCCACGACGTCGGGGGAGCTGTTTTTT
TRBV6-6	TRBD1	TRBJ1-2	.	CASSGPDRSNYGYTF	TGTGCCAGCAGTGGGCCGGACAGGTCTAACTATGGCTACACCTTC
TRBV5-1	.	TRBJ1-3	.	CASSLSSSGNTIYF	TGCGCCAGCAGCTTGAGCTCCTCTGGAAACACCATATATTTT
TRBV15	TRBD2	TRBJ2-3	few	CATSRELYPAGETDTQYF	TGTGCCACCAGCAGAGAACTCTACCCAGCGGGAGAGACAGATACGCAGTATTTT
TRBV29-1	.	TRBJ2-1	.	CSVEDLPGGQTNNEQFF	TGCAGCGTTGAAGACCTACCGGGTGGGCAGACTAACAATGAGCAGTTCTTC
TRBV19	.	TRBJ1-2	few	CASSIAGAPNYGYTF	TGTGCCAGTAGTATAGCGGGCGCACCCAACTATGGCTACACCTTC
TRBV25-1	TRBD1	TRBJ1-2	.	CASRASGTVNYGYTF	TGTGCCAGCAGAGCTTCCGGGACAGTCAACTATGGCTACACCTTC
TRBV6-6	.	TRBJ1-5	few	CASNRVDQPQHF	TGTGCCAGTAACAGGGTCGACCAGCCCCAGCATTTT
TRBV19	TRBD2	TRBJ2-1	.	CASSPRGASGQRYNEQFF	TGTGCCAGTAGTCCCCGGGGGGCTAGCGGGCAACGATACAATGAGCAGTTCTTC
TRBV5-1	.	TRBJ2-3	few	CASSLVGGTTDTQYF	TGCGCCAGCAGCTTGGTGGGTGGGACCACAGATACGCAGTATTTT